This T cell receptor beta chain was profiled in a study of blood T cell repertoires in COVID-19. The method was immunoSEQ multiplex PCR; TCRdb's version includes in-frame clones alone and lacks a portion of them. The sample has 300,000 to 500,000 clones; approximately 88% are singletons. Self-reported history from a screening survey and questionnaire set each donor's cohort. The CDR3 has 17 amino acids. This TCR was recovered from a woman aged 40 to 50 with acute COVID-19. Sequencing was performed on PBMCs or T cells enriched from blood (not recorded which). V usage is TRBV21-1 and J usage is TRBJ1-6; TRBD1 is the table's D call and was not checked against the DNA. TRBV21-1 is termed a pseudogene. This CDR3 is CASSNPQSTGNNSPLHF. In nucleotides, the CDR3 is TGTGCCAGCAGCAATCCCCAGAGTACAGGGAACAATTCACCCCTCCACTTT.